Shown below are 21 T cell receptor beta chains from a single sample sequenced in a study of radiotherapy plus CTLA-4 blockade in lung cancer. Here immunoSEQ multiplex PCR was the method, and the copy in TCRdb shows in-frame clones only, minus some. This table has tens of thousands of clones, around 79% appearing once. The sample was peripheral blood, taken from a patient treated with radiotherapy plus ipilimumab. The receptor source for this set is a human donor with non-small cell lung cancer who had a complete response to radiotherapy plus ipilimumab.

This clone is classed as medium-sized. The genes are TRBV5-6 and TRBJ1-2; D not resolved. V lost 8 bases, J lost 5 bases, and 19 bases lay in between. Per the germline V gene, CDR1 is SGHDT and CDR2 is YYEEEE. This CDR3 comprises 14 residues. The CDR3 DNA reads TGTGCCAGTACTCGGGGTGAGGGTGTTTATGGCTACACCTTC. This encodes CASTRGEGVYGYTF.

This clone has a handful of counts. Other DNA sequences in this specimen translate into the identical CDR3. The rearrangement uses TRBV29-1 and TRBJ1-4, with TRBD1 as a possible D gene (5 bases). Germline V lookup: CDR1 SQVTM, CDR2 ANQGSEA. Trimming shortened V by 4 bases and J by 4 bases, and 7 bases separated the two germline ends. The CDR3 length is 12 residues. Here the CDR3 DNA reads TGCAGCGTTGTTCAGGGTAATGAAAAACTGTTTTTT. The encoded protein is CSVVQGNEKLFF.

The chain joins TRBV4-2 to TRBJ1-2, with 9 bases fitting TRBD1. Trimming took 8 bases from V and 2 from J; bases not matched to a gene: 6. CDR3 length: 14 amino acids. Germline CDR1 LGHNA, CDR2 YNFKEQ. This CDR3 is CASGTGTGNYGYTF. The CDR3 region has the DNA TGTGCCAGCGGAACCGGGACAGGGAACTATGGCTACACCTTC.

This clone has only a few counts. The V gene is TRBV10-1, the J gene TRBJ1-3; maybe TRBD1 (5 bases). Germline CDR1 WNHNN, CDR2 SYGVQD (reference sequence). V was cut by 0 bases and J by 3 bases, with 9 bases left in between. This CDR3 has 15 amino acids. In nucleotides, the CDR3 is TGCGCCAGCAGTGAGTCGAAGGGGATTGGAAACACCATATATTTT. This encodes CASSESKGIGNTIYF.

The rearrangement uses TRBV4-1 and TRBJ2-1; 7 bases line up with TRBD2. The V gene's germline CDR1 is MGHRA and CDR2 YSYEKL. The ends lost 1 base at V and 9 bases at J; junction bases unmatched: 15. This CDR3 contains 17 residues. The CDR3 DNA reads as TGCGCCAGCAGCCAAGTGCTGCGGGAGAAGGGTGTCGGTGAGCAGTTCTTC. Translation: CASSQVLREKGVGEQFF.

This sequence joins TRBV19 and TRBJ1-2; D is unclear. V dropped 1 base and J dropped 3 bases, with 12 bases sitting between them. The CDR3 length is 15 residues. CDR1 LNHDA and CDR2 SQIVND come from the germline V gene (reference sequence). The CDR3 coding sequence is TGTGCCAGTAGTATAGCCATGGCCCCCTACTATGGCTACACCTTC. It translates to CASSIAMAPYYGYTF.

This clone was seen a handful of times. The chain uses TRBV30 and TRBJ1-1; a possible D gene is TRBD1 (5 bases). Per germline, CDR1 GTSNPN and CDR2 SVGIG (reference sequence). V lost 1 base to trimming and J lost 1 base, with 13 bases between them. This CDR3 is built from 15 residues. The CDR3 is CAWSGSDTANTEAFF. For the CDR3, the DNA is TGTGCCTGGAGTGGTTCGGACACGGCGAACACTGAAGCTTTCTTT.

The table lists this clone with a few counts. V and J are TRBV19 and TRBJ2-6; the match to TRBD1 covers 7 bases. With 5 bases clipped from V and 2 bases from J, the junction kept 3 bases outside the gene matches. This CDR3 has 15 amino acids. CDR1 and CDR2 (germline): LNHDA, SQIVND (reference sequence). This CDR3 is CASSDRVTGANVLTF. The CDR3 nucleotides read TGTGCCAGTAGTGACAGGGTAACTGGGGCCAACGTCCTGACTTTC.

The chain couples TRBV28 to TRBJ1-1, with 10 bases identical to TRBD1. Looked up from germline, CDR1 is MDHEN and CDR2 is SYDVKM. The CDR3 is made up of 15 amino acids. Trimming at V came to 5 bases and at J to 5 bases, leaving 8 bases not matched to a gene. This CDR3 reads CASSGRGTGETEAFF. In nucleotides, the CDR3 is TGTGCCAGCAGTGGGAGAGGGACAGGGGAAACTGAAGCTTTCTTT.

This clone has just a few counts. CDR3 sequence (DNA): TGCGCCAGCAGCCAATTCCCACCAGGGTTAAGTGGCTACACCTTC. It translates to CASSQFPPGLSGYTF. The chain links TRBV4-1 to TRBJ1-2; D is possibly TRBD1 (5 bases). CDR1 is MGHRA and CDR2 is YSYEKL in the germline V gene. V shed 2 bases and J shed 7 bases, with 17 bases lying between them. The CDR3 runs to 15 residues.

The chain has TRBV10-1 and TRBJ1-5; no clear D. Trimming took 3 bases from V and 7 from J, leaving 19 bases between them. This CDR3 comprises 16 residues. Germline loops: CDR1 WNHNN, CDR2 SYGVQD (reference sequence). CDR3: CASSERREESGQPQHF. CDR3 nucleotides: TGCGCCAGCAGTGAACGTAGGGAGGAATCGGGACAGCCCCAGCATTTT.

This chain links TRBV5-1 with TRBJ1-1; no firm D call. Trimming left V 3 bases short and J 4 bases short, with 10 bases between. This CDR3 spans 13 amino acids. Germline V CDR1 and CDR2: SGHRS, YFSETQ. The CDR3 region is CASSSQVGTEAFF. In DNA form, the CDR3 reads TGCGCCAGCAGCTCCCAGGTTGGCACTGAAGCTTTCTTT.

V usage is TRBV5-1 and J usage is TRBJ2-5; possibly TRBD1 for D (6 bases). The germline V and J ends were trimmed by 4 bases and 7 bases, with 14 bases remaining between them. CDR1 and CDR2 (germline): SGHRS, YFSETQ. The CDR3 is made up of 13 amino acids. The CDR3 DNA reads TGCGCCAGCAGCCCGGACAGTAAAGCGACCCAGTACTTC. Translated, it gives CASSPDSKATQYF.

This clone was seen once. The gene calls are TRBV10-3 and TRBJ1-1; weak D call: TRBD1 (5 bases). Trimming left V 4 bases short and J 4 bases short, with 19 bases between. Germline loops: CDR1 ENHRY, CDR2 SYGVKD. CDR3 length equals 16 residues. In DNA form, the CDR3 reads TGTGCCATCAGTGTTTCTATGGTCAGGGCGAGCACTGAAGCTTTCTTT. Encoded protein: CAISVSMVRASTEAFF.

The rearrangement links TRBV7-8 to TRBJ2-5; 10 positions match TRBD2. The length of the CDR3 is 16 residues. Trimming took 3 bases from V and 7 from J; bases not matched to a gene: 11. The germline V gene has CDR1 SGHVS and CDR2 FQNEAQ. CDR3 sequence: CASSFDSGGMFGTQYF. CDR3 nucleotide sequence: TGTGCCAGCAGCTTTGATAGCGGGGGGATGTTTGGGACCCAGTACTTC.

The chain couples TRBV5-4 to TRBJ2-3; 11 bases align to TRBD2. CDR1 is SGHNT and CDR2 is YYREEE in the germline V gene (reference sequence). The CDR3 length is 16 residues. J lost 5 bases, V lost 4 bases, and 9 bases had no gene match. The CDR3 nucleotides are TGTGCCAGCAGCCATGCTAGCGGGAGGATCGAAGATACGCAGTATTTT. This encodes CASSHASGRIEDTQYF.

This clone appeared once. The V call is TRBV6-5, the J call TRBJ2-7, with TRBD1 as a possible D gene (6 bases). Trimming took off 8 bases at V and 2 bases at J, with 16 bases between the two ends. Germline-derived CDR1 and CDR2 are MNHEY and SVGAGI. CDR3 size: 14 residues. The CDR3 nucleotides read TGTGCCAGCGACAGGATAATATTGACCTACGAGCAGTACTTC. This gives the protein CASDRIILTYEQYF.

The V gene is TRBV6-6, the J gene TRBJ2-5; D possibly corresponds to TRBD1 (6 bases). This CDR3 is 14 amino acids long. Per germline, CDR1 MNHNY and CDR2 SVGAGI (reference sequence). The V gene lost 2 bases and the J gene lost 2 bases, with 9 bases spanning the gap. DNA of the CDR3: TGTGCCAGCAGTTACCGGGACAATCAAGAGACCCAGTACTTC. Protein: CASSYRDNQETQYF.

The chain joins TRBV11-3 to TRBJ1-2, with 7 bases lining up with TRBD1. Per germline, CDR1 SGHNT and CDR2 YENEEA. CDR3 length: 15 amino acids. V trimming: 4 bases; J trimming: 4 bases; junction bases outside the gene matches: 9. CDR3 loop: CASSSPRQGGYGYTF. The CDR3 nucleotides are TGTGCCAGCAGCTCCCCCCGACAGGGCGGCTATGGCTACACCTTC.

The chain has TRBV30 and TRBJ1-1, with TRBD1 identical over 8 bases. Germline CDR1 is GTSNPN and CDR2 is SVGIG (reference sequence). The CDR3 loop spans 12 amino acids. The V and J ends lost 4 bases and 5 bases, in that order; junction bases with no gene match: 3. Here the CDR3 DNA reads TGTGCCTGGAACAGGGGGGAGACTGAAGCTTTCTTT. Amino acid sequence: CAWNRGETEAFF.

V is TRBV7-8 and J is TRBJ2-3; D gene unclear. This CDR3 is built from 14 residues. Germline V gives CDR1 SGHVS, CDR2 FQNEAQ. The V end was cut by 5 bases, the J end by 0 bases, with 9 bases between. CDR3 DNA sequence: TGTGCCAGCAGCCGAACTCGAAGCACAGATACGCAGTATTTT. This translates into CASSRTRSTDTQYF.